A selection of T cell receptor beta chains follows, all from one sample in a study of T cell repertoires in cytomegalovirus infection. MiXCR, applied by TCRdb to the reads, yields one record per CDR3 protein. The table shows almost 300,000 distinct CDR3 sequences, with 9.6% occurring only once. The material sequenced was PBMCs. These receptors were taken from a human donor in good health (CMV status not recorded). Some clones in this sample may be carry-over from other donors' samples. CDR3s include the opening cysteine and the closing phenylalanine or tryptophan. The order of the fields is D gene, J gene, clone size, V gene, CDR3 length, CDR3 DNA, CDR3 protein. The D gene is left open where the match is weak. Clone size appears in some rows only: once, few, many, or a class for an expanded clone.

D: TRBD2
J: TRBJ2-3
size: many
V: TRBV7-6
length: 16
DNA: TGTGCCAGCAGCCAGTTGCTAGCGGTGCTCACAGATACGCAGTATTTT
CDR3: CASSQLLAVLTDTQYF

D: NA
J: TRBJ2-1
size: many
V: TRBV6-1
length: 15
DNA: TGTGCCAGCAGTCTATCACAGGGTTCATACAATGAGCAGTTCTTC
CDR3: CASSLSQGSYNEQFF

D: NA
J: TRBJ1-2
size: many
V: TRBV14
length: 13
DNA: TGTGCCAGCAGCCAAGGACTGGACTATGGCTACACCTTC
CDR3: CASSQGLDYGYTF

D: TRBD1
J: TRBJ2-7
size: few
V: TRBV20-1
length: 13
DNA: TGCAGTGCTGGGACAGGAGCCGAATACGAGCAGTACTTC
CDR3: CSAGTGAEYEQYF

D: TRBD2
J: TRBJ2-3
size: NA
V: TRBV3-1
length: 14
DNA: TGTGCCAGCAGCCAAGCAGCGGGGTCAGATACGCAGTATTTT
CDR3: CASSQAAGSDTQYF

D: NA
J: TRBJ2-5
size: NA
V: TRBV20-1
length: 14
DNA: TGCAGTGCTAGAGCGCGGGGGCCGGTGGAGACCCAGTACTTC
CDR3: CSARARGPVETQYF

D: NA
J: TRBJ2-5
size: many
V: TRBV2
length: 13
DNA: TGTGCCAGCTTTGACAGGGTCGGGGGGACCCAGTACTTC
CDR3: CASFDRVGGTQYF

D: TRBD2
J: TRBJ2-4
size: many
V: TRBV11-2
length: 16
DNA: TGTGCCAGTAGGACTAGCGGGGGGTTGGCCAAAAACATTCAGTACTTC
CDR3: CASRTSGGLAKNIQYF

D: NA
J: TRBJ2-6
size: many
V: TRBV12-3/TRBV12-4
length: 16
DNA: TGTGCCAGCAGTCCGGGCTTTCGGGCTGGGGCCAACGTCCTGACTTTC
CDR3: CASSPGFRAGANVLTF

D: TRBD2
J: TRBJ2-5
size: many
V: TRBV20-1
length: 14
DNA: TGCAGTGCTTTACTAGCGGGGGGGCGAGAGACCCAGTACTTC
CDR3: CSALLAGGRETQYF

D: TRBD1
J: TRBJ2-5
size: medium-sized
V: TRBV6-2/TRBV6-3
length: 14
DNA: TGTGCCAGCAGACTAAGACAGGGGAGGAAGACCCAGTACTTC
CDR3: CASRLRQGRKTQYF

D: NA
J: TRBJ1-1
size: NA
V: TRBV2
length: 13
DNA: TGTGCCAGAAGTGTCCAAGAGGGGGGTGAAGCTTTCTTT
CDR3: CARSVQEGGEAFF

D: NA
J: TRBJ1-5
size: many
V: TRBV14
length: 13
DNA: TGTGCCAGCAGTTGGGGTCCAAATCAGCCCCAGCATTTT
CDR3: CASSWGPNQPQHF

D: TRBD1
J: TRBJ2-4
size: NA
V: TRBV6-2/TRBV6-3
length: 17
DNA: TGTGCCAGCAGTTACTCGATGACAGGGACGGCCAAAAACATTCAGTACTTC
CDR3: CASSYSMTGTAKNIQYF

D: TRBD1
J: TRBJ2-2
size: few
V: TRBV20-1
length: 15
DNA: TGCAGTGCTAGTCCCGGGACAGTAAACACCGGGGAGCTGTTTTTT
CDR3: CSASPGTVNTGELFF

D: NA
J: TRBJ1-1
size: many
V: TRBV19
length: 14
DNA: TGTGCCAGTAGCCTGGGAGTCATGAACACTGAAGCTTTCTTT
CDR3: CASSLGVMNTEAFF

D: NA
J: TRBJ2-2
size: many
V: TRBV5-1
length: 13
DNA: TGCGCCAGCAGCCTTCTCGAGACCGGGGAGCTGTTTTTT
CDR3: CASSLLETGELFF

D: NA
J: TRBJ2-4
size: medium-sized
V: TRBV7-2
length: 14
DNA: TGTGCCAGCAGCTTTGGGCCCGCCAAAAACATTCAGTACTTC
CDR3: CASSFGPAKNIQYF

D: NA
J: TRBJ2-7
size: few
V: TRBV9
length: 15
DNA: TGTGCCAGCAGTCGAAACCCCACGGTGACCTACGAGCAGTACTTC
CDR3: CASSRNPTVTYEQYF

D: TRBD2
J: TRBJ2-3
size: NA
V: TRBV18
length: 16
DNA: TGTGCCAGCTCACCAAACAGCGGGGCCCCCACAGATACGCAGTATTTT
CDR3: CASSPNSGAPTDTQYF

D: TRBD1
J: TRBJ1-2
size: many
V: TRBV7-2
length: 13
DNA: TGTGCCAGCAGCCTACAGGGGAACTCTGGCTACACCTTC
CDR3: CASSLQGNSGYTF

D: TRBD2
J: TRBJ2-1
size: many
V: TRBV28
length: 14
DNA: TGTGCCAGCAGGCGGGGGGGCGAAACATTTGAGCAGTTCTTC
CDR3: CASRRGGETFEQFF

D: NA
J: TRBJ1-2
size: NA
V: TRBV6-2/TRBV6-3
length: 14
DNA: TGTGCCAGCAGTGGGGGAGGGTTCGAGTATGGCTACACCTTC
CDR3: CASSGGGFEYGYTF

D: NA
J: TRBJ1-1
size: few
V: TRBV5-5
length: 12
DNA: TGTGCCAGCAGCTTGGAACTTACTGAAGCTTTCTTT
CDR3: CASSLELTEAFF

D: NA
J: TRBJ1-1
size: few
V: TRBV29-1
length: 14
DNA: TGCAGCGTTGAAGGCTCCGGATTGAACACTGAAGCTTTCTTT
CDR3: CSVEGSGLNTEAFF

D: TRBD1
J: TRBJ1-5
size: NA
V: TRBV20-1
length: 14
DNA: TGCAGTGCCCGGGACAGGGGCAGCAATCAGCCCCAGCATTTT
CDR3: CSARDRGSNQPQHF

D: NA
J: TRBJ2-1
size: NA
V: TRBV29-1
length: 14
DNA: TGCAGCGTTGAAACCGCTAGGGAATTCAATGAGCAGTTCTTC
CDR3: CSVETAREFNEQFF

D: TRBD1
J: TRBJ2-5
size: many
V: TRBV7-2
length: 14
DNA: TGTGCCAGCAGCTCCAACAGGGGGCAAGAGACCCAGTACTTC
CDR3: CASSSNRGQETQYF

D: NA
J: TRBJ1-4
size: many
V: TRBV7-7
length: 16
DNA: TGTGCTAGCAGCCCATTGGGGAATACAGCTAATGAAAAACTGTTTTTT
CDR3: CASSPLGNTANEKLFF

D: NA
J: TRBJ1-1
size: many
V: TRBV20-1
length: 15
DNA: TGCAGTGCTTTTGGAGGGGGGGGCTTGTGGGCTGAAGCTTTCTTT
CDR3: CSAFGGGGLWAEAFF

D: NA
J: TRBJ2-2
size: NA
V: TRBV4-1
length: 14
DNA: TGCGCCAGCAGCCAAGAGGAGGTACGGGGGGAGCTGTTTTTT
CDR3: CASSQEEVRGELFF

D: NA
J: TRBJ2-1
size: many
V: TRBV28
length: 14
DNA: TGTGCCAGCAGATCCTTTGCGGGGTTCAATGAGCAGTTCTTC
CDR3: CASRSFAGFNEQFF

D: NA
J: TRBJ1-5
size: many
V: TRBV20-1
length: 15
DNA: TGCAGTGCACCCCGACCGGGGACGAAAAATCAGCCCCAGCATTTT
CDR3: CSAPRPGTKNQPQHF